This entry lists 11 T cell receptor beta chains sequenced from one sample in a study of T cell clonality in common variable immunodeficiency (dated by TCRdb to the mid-2010s). Overall study results and their limits: CVID TCRbeta sequences were reported to have fewer deletions and N-nucleotide insertions and to lack highly modified clones with 13 or more V deletions.

Library creation used the immunoSEQ multiplex PCR assay. TCRdb carries this immuneACCESS record with in-frame sequences only. Its versions omit some clonotypes, under half of them owing to an unresolved V gene in the studies checked, with the rest unexplained. The sample has about 17,000 clones on record, with no singletons. About 14% of the sample is held by the ten biggest clonotypes. These receptors' targets are unknown. Input material: peripheral blood mononuclear cells. The receptors here all came from a human donor with common variable immunodeficiency.

This clone showed up many times. From the germline J gene comes the end of the CDR3, since the read stops 3 residues before it. This chain links TRBV18 with TRBJ2-5, with D possibly matching TRBD1 (5 bases). Trimming left V 4 bases short and J 2 bases short, with 8 bases between. This CDR3 region has 13 residues. Germline V gene data show CDR1 as KGHSH and CDR2 as LQKENI. CDR3 sequence: CASSRRGQETQYF. The sequenced CDR3 bases are TGTGCCAGCTCACGTAGGGGACAAGAGACC. Full variable domain (missing parts from reference TRBV18 and TRBJ2-5): NAGVMQNPRHLVRRRGQEARLRCSPMKGHSHVYWYRQLPEEGLKFMVYLQKENIIDESGMPKERFSAEFPKEGPSILRIQQVVRGDSAAYFCASSRRGQETQYFGPGTRLLVL.

As to this clone: The read ends 3 residues shy of where the CDR3 ends; the end is completed using the germline J gene. This chain uses TRBV5-1 with TRBJ2-3, with 8 bases matching TRBD1. Trimming removed 1 base from V and 8 bases from J; junction bases left unmatched: 6. The CDR3 is 14 residues long. CDR1 and CDR2 (germline): SGHRS, YFSETQ. CDR3: CASSLYGQGGTQYF. The sequenced CDR3 bases are TGCGCCAGCAGCTTGTATGGACAGGGAGGTACG.

This clone was counted many times. The read gets to within 3 residues of the CDR3 end, and the germline J gene fills in the rest. This sequence joins TRBV29-1 and TRBJ2-2, with 14 bases matching TRBD2. Trimming cost V 1 base and J 5 bases; bases outside gene matches: 6. Germline V gene sequence: CDR1 SQVTM, CDR2 ANQGSEA. The CDR3 is 17 amino acids. CDR3 DNA, as far as it was read: TGCAGCGTTGAAGGGGGACTAGCGGGAGAGGAGACCGGGGAG. Amino acid sequence: CSVEGGLAGEETGE. The whole CDR3 sequence is CSVEGGLAGEETGELFF.

As to this clone: Read coverage stops 3 residues before the CDR3 terminus; the germline J gene supplies the remainder. The chain recombines TRBV2 with TRBJ2-3, with TRBD2 matching over 12 bases. The CDR3 totals 16 residues. With 3 bases clipped from V and 2 bases from J, the junction kept 3 bases outside the gene matches. CDR1 is SNHLY and CDR2 is FYNNEI in the germline V gene. The sequenced part of the CDR3 DNA is TGTGCCAGCAGTGATACTAGCGGGGGGCTCACAGATACG. Translated: CASSDTSGGLTDT. Given in full, the CDR3 is CASSDTSGGLTDTQYF.

This clone was detected many times. The read terminates 3 residues ahead of where the CDR3 ends, so the germline J gene completes it. V and J are TRBV7-7 and TRBJ1-2; D remains unclear. The CDR3 loop spans 11 amino acids. Trimming shortened V by 8 bases and J by 5 bases, and 9 bases separated the two germline ends. Germline V lookup: CDR1 SSHAT, CDR2 FNYEAQ (reference sequence). The CDR3 bases that were read are TGTGCCAGCGTAGAGAGTTATGGC. This codes for CASVESYG. The complete CDR3 sequence is CASVESYGYTF. The full variable domain, completed using reference TRBV7-7 and TRBJ1-2, is GAGVSQSPRYKVTKRGQDVTLRCDPISSHATLYWYQQALGQGPEFLTYFNYEAQPDKSGLPSDRFSAERPEGSISTLTIQRTEQRDSAMYRCASVESYGYTFGSGTRLTVV.

Turning to this clone: The DNA ends 3 residues before the CDR3 does, and the rest of the CDR3 is filled in from the germline J gene. The chain recombines TRBV6-2 or TRBV6-3 with TRBJ2-1; 9 bases line up with TRBD2. CDR3 length: 15 amino acids. Trimming at V came to 6 bases and at J to 7 bases, leaving 10 bases not matched to a gene. Per the germline V gene, CDR1 is MNHEY and CDR2 is SVGEGT. CDR3 bases read: TGTGCCAGCAGCCGACCGGGACTAGCTAGGAATGAG. It translates to CASSRPGLARNE. In full, the CDR3 reads CASSRPGLARNEQFF.

This clone was observed a few times. The sequence runs out 3 residues before the end of the CDR3; the remainder is reconstructed from the germline J gene. The rearrangement joins TRBV7-3 to TRBJ2-7; possible D gene TRBD2, 5 bases. The CDR3 consists of 14 residues. Trimming took off 4 bases at V and 2 bases at J, with 12 bases between the two ends. Germline CDR1 reads SGHTA; CDR2 reads FQGTGA. CDR3 sequence: CASSSMAGAYEQYF. CDR3 DNA, as far as it was read: TGTGCCAGCAGCTCCATGGCGGGCGCCTACGAG.

This clone has a handful of counts. The sequence runs out 3 residues before the end of the CDR3; the remainder is reconstructed from the germline J gene. The chain employs TRBV7-2 and TRBJ1-4; D is unresolved. Germline V CDR1 and CDR2: SGHTA, FQGNSA. The CDR3 is 13 residues long. V was pared by 5 bases and J by 4 bases, with 8 bases between. The CDR3 bases that were read are TGTGCCAGCAGCAGGGCTAATAATGAAAAA. Its protein is CASSRANNEK. The entire CDR3 protein reads CASSRANNEKLFF.

About this clone itself: Read sequence stops 3 residues before the CDR3 end, and the germline J gene provides the missing end. V is TRBV6-2 or TRBV6-3 and J is TRBJ1-6; 7 positions agree with TRBD1. The germline V gene encodes CDR1 MNHEY and CDR2 SVGEGT. V lost 2 bases to trimming and J lost 4 bases; unmatched junction nucleotides: 2. This CDR3 has 15 amino acids. The CDR3 bases that were read are TGTGCCAGCAGTTACGGGGGACAGTATAATTCACCC. Protein sequence: CASSYGGQYNSP. The entire CDR3 protein reads CASSYGGQYNSPLHF.

Comments on this clone: The read finishes 3 residues shy of the CDR3 end, and the germline J gene is used to complete it. This chain connects TRBV7-2 to TRBJ2-1; TRBD1 might be the D (6 bases). Trimming stripped 1 base from V and 8 bases from J, with 9 bases between. Looked up from germline, CDR1 is SGHTA and CDR2 is FQGNSA. There are 13 residues in the CDR3. CDR3 DNA, as far as it was read: TGTGCCAGCAGCTTAGTCCCAGGGGATGAG. Protein sequence: CASSLVPGDE. The complete CDR3 protein is CASSLVPGDEQFF.

Turning to this clone: The missing CDR3 end, 3 residues past where the read stops, is filled in from the germline J gene. This chain joins TRBV19 and TRBJ2-1, with TRBD2 as a possible D gene (5 bases). V was clipped by 4 bases and J by 0 bases, with 13 bases between them. Per germline, CDR1 LNHDA and CDR2 SQIVND (reference sequence). CDR3 length: 16 amino acids. The covered CDR3 bases are TGTGCCAGTAGTACACTAGATTGGGGCTCCTACAATGAG. Amino acids: CASSTLDWGSYNE. The full CDR3 protein reads CASSTLDWGSYNEQFF.